The 21 T cell receptor beta chains below were found in one sample sequenced in a study of cytomegalovirus exposure and HLA in healthy donors. PCR amplification relied on 60 Vbeta primers (plus 13 Jbeta primers). Data came from immunoSEQ multiplex PCR; TCRdb stores just in-frame clones and leaves some out. The data show 150,000 to 200,000 clones, roughly 80% seen once. The sample was PBMCs. The receptors were sampled from a man aged 30 to 39 in good health and CMV-seropositive.

J is TRBJ2-4 and V is TRBV6-6, with a weak D call TRBD1 (6 bases). There are 16 residues in the CDR3. V lost 7 bases, J lost 0 bases, and 16 bases lay in between. From germline, CDR1 is MNHNY and CDR2 SVGAGI (reference sequence). CDR3 in amino acids: CASTNPQGLAKNIQYF. Here the CDR3 DNA reads TGTGCCAGCACCAATCCTCAGGGGCTAGCCAAAAACATTCAGTACTTC.

The chain links TRBV5-4 to TRBJ2-7; TRBD1 matches at 9 bases. Germline CDR1 is SGHNT and CDR2 is YYREEE (reference sequence). The CDR3 is 14 amino acids. The ends lost 4 bases at V and 4 bases at J; junction bases unmatched: 6. In nucleotides, the CDR3 is TGTGCCAGCAGCGGGCGGACAGGGGAATACGAGCAGTACTTC. Residues: CASSGRTGEYEQYF.

On this clone: At one boundary the junction diverges from the germline segment, which might be a read error. The genes are TRBV28 and TRBJ2-5, with D possibly TRBD1 on 6 matching bases. Germline V gene data show CDR1 as MDHEN and CDR2 as SYDVKM. There are 12 residues in the CDR3. DNA for the CDR3: TGTGCCAGCAGTTCGTCCGGGACACCAAAAAACTTC. This encodes CASSSSGTPKNF.

The chain recombines TRBV7-9 with TRBJ2-3; D unresolved. Looked up from germline, CDR1 is SEHNR and CDR2 is FQNEAQ (reference sequence). V was cut by 6 bases and J by 4 bases, with 8 bases left in between. This CDR3 is built from 12 residues. CDR3: CASSSGSDTQYF. As DNA, the CDR3 is TGTGCCAGCAGTTCGGGTTCAGATACGCAGTATTTT.

The chain is built from TRBV27 and TRBJ1-4, with D perhaps matching TRBD1 (6 bases). V was shortened by 6 bases and J by 2 bases, with 13 bases between the two germline ends. This CDR3 region has 15 residues. CDR1 MNHEY and CDR2 SMNVEV come from the germline V gene (reference sequence). The CDR3 coding sequence is TGTGCCAGCAGAGCCAGGGGTTCGACTAATGAAAAACTGTTTTTT. Protein product: CASRARGSTNEKLFF.

The J gene is TRBJ1-5, the V gene TRBV5-4, with D possibly matching TRBD1 (5 bases). Trimming took off 8 bases at V and 0 bases at J, with 15 bases between the two ends. This CDR3 contains 15 residues. Germline loops: CDR1 SGHNT, CDR2 YYREEE (reference sequence). Here the CDR3 DNA reads TGTGCCAGGCGGCGGACACCCTGTAGCAATCAGCCCCAGCATTTT. Translating gives CARRRTPCSNQPQHF.

V and J are TRBV25-1 and TRBJ1-6, with D perhaps matching TRBD1 (6 bases). V was shortened by 3 bases and J by 0 bases, with 15 bases between the two germline ends. CDR1 MGHDK and CDR2 SYGVNS come from the germline V gene. This CDR3 region has 18 residues. The CDR3 loop is CASSDGGRGASYNSPLHF. DNA for the CDR3: TGTGCCAGCAGTGATGGGGGTCGGGGGGCCTCCTATAATTCACCCCTCCACTTT.

The rearrangement joins TRBV6-5 to TRBJ1-1; D possibly corresponds to TRBD1 (6 bases). The CDR3 length is 14 residues. V was cut by 4 bases and J by 1 base, with 10 bases left in between. Germline CDR1 MNHEY, CDR2 SVGAGI. CDR3 in amino acids: CASSSPDRNTEAFF. Here the CDR3 DNA reads TGTGCCAGCAGTTCCCCGGACAGGAACACTGAAGCTTTCTTT.

This clone was detected a few times. The chain employs TRBV2 and TRBJ1-2; D is possibly TRBD1 (6 bases). The CDR3 is made up of 14 amino acids. The V and J ends lost 6 bases and 4 bases respectively, with 15 bases between them. Germline CDR1 is SNHLY and CDR2 is FYNNEI. In nucleotides, the CDR3 is TGTGCCAGCAGGGATGGAACAGGGACCTATGGCTACACCTTC. Residues: CASRDGTGTYGYTF.

The chain employs TRBV4-1 and TRBJ2-4; 12 bases are a match to TRBD2. V trimming: 4 bases; J trimming: 2 bases; junction bases outside the gene matches: 6. The CDR3 is made up of 17 amino acids. The germline CDR1 and CDR2 sequences are MGHRA and YSYEKL. The CDR3 is CASSRQTSGRSKNIQYF. The CDR3 DNA is TGCGCCAGCAGCCGACAGACTAGCGGGAGATCCAAAAACATTCAGTACTTC.

This clone was observed a few times. The chain's CDR3 is CASSLARLITDTQYF. In DNA form, the CDR3 reads TGTGCCAGCAGCTTAGCGAGACTTATCACAGATACGCAGTATTTT. The genes are TRBV7-2 and TRBJ2-3; D unresolved. Germline V lookup: CDR1 SGHTA, CDR2 FQGNSA. CDR3 length: 15 amino acids. Between the trimmed V and J ends, which lost 0 bases and 2 bases, there was a span of 9 bases.

The chain combines TRBV7-9 with TRBJ2-7; TRBD2 is a possible D gene (5 bases). CDR1 SEHNR and CDR2 FQNEAQ come from the germline V gene (reference sequence). The CDR3 runs to 15 residues. Between the trimmed V and J ends, which lost 1 base and 2 bases, there was a span of 12 bases. CDR3 nucleotides: TGTGCCAGCAGCTTAGTCCTAGCCCCTACCTACGAGCAGTACTTC. As protein: CASSLVLAPTYEQYF.

V usage is TRBV6-6 and J usage is TRBJ1-5, with unresolved D. The CDR3 spans 14 residues. Germline assignment: CDR1 MNHNY and CDR2 SVGAGI (reference sequence). Trimming shortened V by 6 bases and J by 6 bases, and 15 bases separated the two germline ends. The DNA for the CDR3 is TGTGCCAGCAGCCCCGGTACAGAACGTCAGCCCCAGCATTTT. Translating gives CASSPGTERQPQHF.

The rearrangement uses TRBV27 and TRBJ2-1, with a possible D match to TRBD1 (6 bases). The CDR3 extends over 15 amino acids. Trimming left V 6 bases short and J 4 bases short, with 16 bases between. The germline V gene has CDR1 MNHEY and CDR2 SMNVEV (reference sequence). The CDR3 here is CASSLPLQGYNEQFF. The CDR3 DNA reads as TGTGCCAGCAGCCTCCCCCTACAGGGTTACAATGAGCAGTTCTTC.

This clone turned up a few times. The chain combines TRBV2 with TRBJ2-7, with D perhaps matching TRBD1 (6 bases). Germline-derived CDR1 and CDR2 are SNHLY and FYNNEI. CDR3 length equals 13 residues. With 5 bases removed from V and 0 bases from J, the gap between germline ends came to 8 bases. The chain's CDR3 is CASSWDTSYEQYF. CDR3 coding DNA: TGTGCCAGCAGTTGGGACACCTCCTACGAGCAGTACTTC.

The chain is built from TRBV10-1 and TRBJ1-2; weak D call: TRBD1 (6 bases). Per germline, CDR1 WNHNN and CDR2 SYGVQD (reference sequence). Trimming removed 0 bases from V and 2 bases from J, with 10 bases in between. This CDR3 has 15 amino acids. DNA of the CDR3: TGCGCCAGCAGTGAGTCCTCCCAGGGGAACTATGGCTACACCTTC. Protein sequence: CASSESSQGNYGYTF.

This chain links TRBV25-1 with TRBJ1-2; 12 bases line up with TRBD1. Germline trimming cut 1 base from V and 3 bases from J; bases unmatched to any gene: 9. This CDR3 comprises 18 residues. The germline CDR1 and CDR2 sequences are MGHDK and SYGVNS. In nucleotides, the CDR3 is TGTGCCAGCAGTGAATCCGCCGGGGACAGGGGGCCTGACTATGGCTACACCTTC. It specifies CASSESAGDRGPDYGYTF.

This sequence joins TRBV19 and TRBJ1-1, with D perhaps TRBD1 (6 bases). CDR1 and CDR2 (germline): LNHDA, SQIVND (reference sequence). Trimming cost V 5 bases and J 0 bases, with 7 bases left between them. There are 13 residues in the CDR3. The CDR3 region has the DNA TGTGCCAGTAGTCAGGGGCTGAACACTGAAGCTTTCTTT. Translating gives CASSQGLNTEAFF.

The chain is built from TRBV14 and TRBJ1-6; D is unclear. The CDR3 is made up of 15 amino acids. Germline assignment: CDR1 SGHDN and CDR2 FVKESK. V lost 2 bases and J 10 bases, leaving 15 bases between the germline ends. In DNA, the CDR3 is TGTGCCAGCAGCCAAATGGGCGTAATGACCTCACCCCTCCACTTT. It is translated as CASSQMGVMTSPLHF.

J is TRBJ2-7 and V is TRBV5-6; maybe TRBD1 (5 bases). Germline assignment: CDR1 SGHDT and CDR2 YYEEEE. V was pared by 4 bases and J by 4 bases, with 18 bases between. This CDR3 contains 15 residues. The DNA for the CDR3 is TGTGCCAGCAGCCGGCCCAGGGTAGGAGTTTACGAGCAGTACTTC. Protein sequence: CASSRPRVGVYEQYF.

The V gene is TRBV5-6, the J gene TRBJ1-2, with TRBD1 identical over 10 bases. Trimming took 4 bases from V and 8 from J; bases not matched to a gene: 5. Per the germline V gene, CDR1 is SGHDT and CDR2 is YYEEEE. The CDR3 sequence is 13 residues long. Here the CDR3 DNA reads TGTGCCAGCAGCCAGACAGGGGGCAGGGGCTACACCTTC. Protein sequence: CASSQTGGRGYTF.